This note documents a single T cell receptor (beta chain) sequence. Deletions cut 10 bases from V and 2 bases from J, with 16 bases between. The V gene's germline CDR1 is ENHRY and CDR2 SYGVKD. The CDR3 has 14 amino acids. TCRdb re-called the RT-PCR reads through MiXCR, storing one row per CDR3 protein. Counted here are hundreds of thousands of distinct CDR3 sequences, 14% occurring once; the ten biggest clones make up 3.6%. The TCR sequence derives from a female donor in good health, serving as a healthy control. The chain employs TRBV10-3 and TRBJ2-3, with D tentatively TRBD2 (6 bases). What was sequenced was memory CD4+ T cells from blood. The CDR3 DNA sequence: TGTGCCACACAGGCAGCTAGCGACACAGATACGCAGTATTTT. It translates to CATQAASDTDTQYF.